This TCR beta chain was documented in a study of response to subunit inactivated influenza vaccine (dated by TCRdb to the late 2010s). Background for the entire study: Deep quantitative profiling of the T cell receptor repertoire was used in the study to follow responses to a trivalent subunit inactivated influenza vaccine.

Only a few counts were recorded for this clonotype. No antigen is known for it. Nothing much larger sits one base from this clone, and base qualities are not available. The full study reports these points: The authors suggested that each seasonal influenza vaccination may recruit only a limited number of new T cells.

The library came from RT-PCR. This sample was sequenced with an Illumina HiSeq 2500. TCRdb ran its own pipeline on the public reads, namely fastp trimming at Q25 and MiXCR clone calling, and kept in-frame beta chains. All rows with the same CDR3 protein become a single entry with the most common DNA and genes. In all, the sample holds 290,000 or so distinct CDR3 sequences, and roughly 20% of those were seen once. The biggest ten clones account for under 13% of the sample. Material: PBMCs from blood, obtained about 20 months after vaccination. This TCR came from a man in his fifties or sixties who received an inactivated influenza vaccine. Donor details come from another sample of the same person, matched by shared clones.

The CDR3 loop reads CASSEPAPLHF. The nucleotides are TGCGCCAGCAGTGAACCAGCACCCCTCCACTTT. The sequence joins TRBV10-1 to TRBJ1-6; the D gene lacks a confident call. The CDR3 sequence holds 11 residues, the cysteine and phenylalanine included. The read is trimmed to its CDR3 DNA, 33 bases read in frame from base 1. The germline V gene (reference sequence) supplies CDR1 WNHNN and CDR2 SYGVQD. At the junction V is shortened by 3 bases and J by 11 bases, with 5 bases in between.